This T cell receptor beta chain is drawn from a study of shared clonotypes between healthy human individuals. Regarding the study as a whole: Researchers sampled blood only, noting tissue repertoires likely differ.

Clones were sequenced by immunoSEQ multiplex PCR, and TCRdb holds only the in-frame ones, with some missing. The sample has some 2,500,000 clones, under 95% seen once. The sample holds one count of this clone. Its antigen is not identified. This TCR was recovered from a man younger than 35 in good health. Some clones in this sample may be carry-over from other donors' samples. Sequencing used naive CD4+ T cells from PBMCs. Sample subset: CD45RA+ positively selected.

The chain's CDR3 is CASSSGYPAEQYF. The CDR3 DNA sequence: TGTGCCAGCAGCTCCGGCTACCCGGCCGAGCAGTACTTC. The rearrangement uses TRBV5-5 and TRBJ2-7; D remains unclear. CDR1 SGHKS and CDR2 YYEKEE come from the germline V gene (reference sequence). The CDR3 contains 13 residues. The V gene lost 3 bases and the J gene lost 6 bases, with 13 bases spanning the gap.